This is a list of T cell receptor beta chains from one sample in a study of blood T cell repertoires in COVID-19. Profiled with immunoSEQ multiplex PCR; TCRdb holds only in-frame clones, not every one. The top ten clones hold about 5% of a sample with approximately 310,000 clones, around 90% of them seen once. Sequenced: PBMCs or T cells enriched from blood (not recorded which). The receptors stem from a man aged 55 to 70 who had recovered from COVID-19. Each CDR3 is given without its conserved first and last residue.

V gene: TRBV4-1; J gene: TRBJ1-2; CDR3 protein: ASSQDPDTGSGYT
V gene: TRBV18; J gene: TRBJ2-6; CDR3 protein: ASSTLGDRELSGANVLT
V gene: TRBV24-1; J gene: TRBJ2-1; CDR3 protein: ATSDPAGTGVEQF
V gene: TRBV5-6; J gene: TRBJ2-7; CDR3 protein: ASSPIAGRYEQY
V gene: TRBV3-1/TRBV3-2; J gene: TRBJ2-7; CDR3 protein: ASSPRAAYEQY
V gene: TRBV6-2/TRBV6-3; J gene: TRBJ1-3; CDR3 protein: ASSSLGRTLGNTIY
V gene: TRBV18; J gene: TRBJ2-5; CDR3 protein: ASSRDRTNQETQY
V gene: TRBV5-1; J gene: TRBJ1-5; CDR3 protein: ASSLVVGQPQH
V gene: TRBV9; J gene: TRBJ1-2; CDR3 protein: ASSVGQVKGYI
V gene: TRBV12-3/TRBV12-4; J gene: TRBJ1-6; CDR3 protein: ASMAGGVSPLH
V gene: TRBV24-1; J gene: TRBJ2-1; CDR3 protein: ATSGDRTYNEQF
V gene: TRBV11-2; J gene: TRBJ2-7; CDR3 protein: ASKNSAGFYEQY
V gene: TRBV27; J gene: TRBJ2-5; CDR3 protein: ASSRGLAETQY
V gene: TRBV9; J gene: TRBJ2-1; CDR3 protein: ASNQGSGLAGHNEQF
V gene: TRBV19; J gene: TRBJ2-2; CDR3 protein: ASSIPGLARSTGELF
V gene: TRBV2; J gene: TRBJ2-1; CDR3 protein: ASSGLAGNEQF
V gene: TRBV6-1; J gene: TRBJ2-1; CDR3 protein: ASSEAPPGLAGYEQF
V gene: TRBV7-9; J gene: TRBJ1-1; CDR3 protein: ASSLGLTGGSTEAF
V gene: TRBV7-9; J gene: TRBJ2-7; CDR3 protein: ASSLIDSSYEQY
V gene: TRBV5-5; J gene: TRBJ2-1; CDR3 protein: ASSFPGLAGEGEQF
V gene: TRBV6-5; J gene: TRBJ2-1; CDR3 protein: ASSIRGFDEQF
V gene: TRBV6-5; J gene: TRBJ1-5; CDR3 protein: ASSYSARGYQPQH
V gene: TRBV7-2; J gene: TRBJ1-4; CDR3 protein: ASSQRSRGEKLF
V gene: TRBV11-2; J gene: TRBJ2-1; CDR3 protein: ASSYNADRAYNEQF
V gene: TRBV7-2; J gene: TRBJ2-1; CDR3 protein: ASSPTSRNEQF
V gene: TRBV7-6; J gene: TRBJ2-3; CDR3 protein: ASSLTGRSTDTQY
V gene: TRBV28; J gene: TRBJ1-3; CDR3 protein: ASSSSSGNTIY
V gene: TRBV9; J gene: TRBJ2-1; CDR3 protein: ASSVTTSGIVRGESEQF
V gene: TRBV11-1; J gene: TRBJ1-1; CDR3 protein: ASSRTGGAF
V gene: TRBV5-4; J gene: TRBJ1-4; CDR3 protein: ASSPYRTGTEKLF
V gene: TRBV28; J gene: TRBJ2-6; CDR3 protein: ASRVGQNSGANVLT
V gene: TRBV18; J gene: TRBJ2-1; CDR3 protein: ASSPLQNRGRSNEQF
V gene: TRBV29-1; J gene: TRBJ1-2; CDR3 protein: SVTENYGYT
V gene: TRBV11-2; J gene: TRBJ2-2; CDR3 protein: ASSRFSGSSYTGELF
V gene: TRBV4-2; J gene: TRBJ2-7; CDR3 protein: ASSQFRGPYEQY
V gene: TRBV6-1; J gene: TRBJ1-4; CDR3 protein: ASSGAGGATNEKLF
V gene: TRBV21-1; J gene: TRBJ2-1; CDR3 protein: ASSNRPGLAGDEQF
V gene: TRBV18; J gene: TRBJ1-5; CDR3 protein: ASSPRQGAYNQPQH
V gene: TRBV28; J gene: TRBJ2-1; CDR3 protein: ASSESGRAYNEQF
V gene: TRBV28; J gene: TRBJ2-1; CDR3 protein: ASSPGTLSAYNEQF